Listed below are T cell receptor beta chains from one sample, sequenced in a study of graft-versus-host responses after intestinal transplantation. Only in-frame clones appear in the TCRdb table, and some are missing; sequencing was by immunoSEQ multiplex PCR. The sample yields some 93,000 clones, around 90% seen once. For these TCRs, the target antigens are not known. This material consisted of unstimulated CD8+ T cells sorted from spleen or lymph node cells, taken before intestinal transplant. The receptors originated from a human donor who received an intestinal transplant. Each CDR3 is given with its conserved first and last residue. D genes are given only for firm matches. Size is omitted from some rows. Given values are once, few, many or a class for expanded clones.

d_gene: TRBD2
abundance: NA
len: 17
j_gene: TRBJ2-3
v_gene: TRBV5-1
CDR3aa: CASSPPSGTSGTDTQYF
CDR3nt: TGCGCCAGCAGCCCCCCTTCCGGGACTAGCGGCACAGATACGCAGTATTTT

d_gene: TRBD1
abundance: NA
len: 14
j_gene: TRBJ2-7
v_gene: TRBV30
CDR3aa: CAVSGTVSSYEQYF
CDR3nt: TGTGCCGTCTCCGGGACAGTCAGCTCCTACGAGCAGTACTTC

d_gene: TRBD1
abundance: NA
len: 19
j_gene: TRBJ2-3
v_gene: TRBV4-1
CDR3aa: CASSQDGILRQGTGDTQYF
CDR3nt: TGCGCCAGCAGCCAAGATGGGATCCTTCGACAGGGAACAGGAGATACGCAGTATTTT

d_gene: NA
abundance: NA
len: 13
j_gene: TRBJ1-2
v_gene: TRBV19
CDR3aa: CASSASGSYGYTF
CDR3nt: TGTGCCAGTAGTGCGTCCGGGAGCTATGGCTACACCTTC

d_gene: NA
abundance: NA
len: 15
j_gene: TRBJ2-1
v_gene: TRBV10-2
CDR3aa: CASSEVGDNNNEQFF
CDR3nt: TGCGCCAGCAGTGAAGTAGGGGACAACAACAATGAGCAGTTCTTC

d_gene: TRBD2
abundance: once
len: 16
j_gene: TRBJ2-3
v_gene: TRBV4-2
CDR3aa: CASSQDLGLAPDTQYF
CDR3nt: TGTGCCAGCAGCCAAGATCTGGGACTAGCACCAGATACGCAGTATTTT

d_gene: NA
abundance: once
len: 15
j_gene: TRBJ1-1
v_gene: TRBV7-9
CDR3aa: CASNKVQAMNTEAFF
CDR3nt: TGTGCCAGCAACAAAGTCCAGGCAATGAACACTGAAGCTTTCTTT

d_gene: NA
abundance: few
len: 11
j_gene: TRBJ1-1
v_gene: TRBV29-1
CDR3aa: CSAGGSTEAFF
CDR3nt: TGCAGCGCTGGGGGGAGCACTGAAGCTTTCTTT

d_gene: NA
abundance: NA
len: 12
j_gene: TRBJ2-1
v_gene: TRBV4-1
CDR3aa: CASSQALNEQFF
CDR3nt: TGCGCCAGCAGCCAAGCCCTCAATGAGCAGTTCTTC

d_gene: NA
abundance: NA
len: 15
j_gene: TRBJ2-5
v_gene: TRBV11-2
CDR3aa: CASSLVPSRQETQYF
CDR3nt: TGTGCCAGCAGCTTAGTTCCGTCTAGGCAAGAGACCCAGTACTTC

d_gene: NA
abundance: NA
len: 18
j_gene: TRBJ2-3
v_gene: TRBV21-1
CDR3aa: CASSKVGGRAPSTDTQYF
CDR3nt: TGTGCCAGCAGCAAAGTCGGCGGGAGGGCGCCTAGCACAGATACGCAGTATTTT

d_gene: TRBD1
abundance: NA
len: 15
j_gene: TRBJ2-1
v_gene: TRBV7-2
CDR3aa: CASSILGQGAIEQFF
CDR3nt: TGTGCCAGCAGCATTCTCGGACAGGGGGCGATTGAGCAGTTCTTC

d_gene: TRBD2
abundance: NA
len: 16
j_gene: TRBJ2-5
v_gene: TRBV4-1
CDR3aa: CASSQESSGRTETQYF
CDR3nt: TGCGCCAGCAGCCAAGAGTCGAGCGGGAGGACAGAGACCCAGTACTTC

d_gene: TRBD1
abundance: NA
len: 17
j_gene: TRBJ1-1
v_gene: TRBV7-9
CDR3aa: CASTFPKGGQGETEAFF
CDR3nt: TGTGCCAGCACCTTTCCCAAAGGCGGACAGGGAGAAACTGAAGCTTTCTTT

d_gene: NA
abundance: NA
len: 15
j_gene: TRBJ2-7
v_gene: TRBV5-1
CDR3aa: CASSLGRGGSYEQYF
CDR3nt: TGCGCCAGCAGCTTGGGAAGGGGGGGGTCCTACGAGCAGTACTTC

d_gene: NA
abundance: NA
len: 16
j_gene: TRBJ2-1
v_gene: TRBV6-1
CDR3aa: CASSERRVTSYNEQFF
CDR3nt: TGTGCCAGCAGTGAAAGGAGAGTTACCTCCTACAATGAGCAGTTCTTC